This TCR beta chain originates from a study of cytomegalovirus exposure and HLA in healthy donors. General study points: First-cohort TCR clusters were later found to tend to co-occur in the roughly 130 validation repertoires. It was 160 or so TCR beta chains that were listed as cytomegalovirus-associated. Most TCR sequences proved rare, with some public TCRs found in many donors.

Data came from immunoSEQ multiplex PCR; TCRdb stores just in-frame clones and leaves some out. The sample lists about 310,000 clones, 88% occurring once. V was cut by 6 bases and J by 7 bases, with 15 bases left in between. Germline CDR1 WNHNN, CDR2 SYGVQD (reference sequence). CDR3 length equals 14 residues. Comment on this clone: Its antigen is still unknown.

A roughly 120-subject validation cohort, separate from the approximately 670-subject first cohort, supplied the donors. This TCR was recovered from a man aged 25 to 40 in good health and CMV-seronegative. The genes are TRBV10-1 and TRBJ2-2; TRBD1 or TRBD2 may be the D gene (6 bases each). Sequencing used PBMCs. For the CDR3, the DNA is TGCGCCAGCAGGGAGGGGGGCACTGACGGGGAGCTGTTTTTT. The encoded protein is CASREGGTDGELFF.